The sequence of this TCR beta chain was determined in a study of shared clonotypes between healthy human individuals. This CDR3 comprises 17 residues. Germline V gene lookup returns CDR1 SGDLS and CDR2 YYNGEE. The germline V and J ends were trimmed by 6 bases and 2 bases, with 21 bases remaining between them. Clones were sequenced by immunoSEQ multiplex PCR, and TCRdb holds only the in-frame ones, with some missing. The profile shows about 980,000 clones, 60% to 85% of them singletons. The rearrangement links TRBV9 to TRBJ1-5, with a tentative D call TRBD1 (6 bases). The sequencing sample was made of memory CD4+ T cells sorted from blood. The subset denotes: CD45RA-negative fraction. The TCR sequence derives from a man younger than 35 in good health. CDR3 in DNA: TGTGCCAGCAAAAGTAATCCCCCAGGGGACGGCAATCAGCCCCAGCATTTT. This codes for CASKSNPPGDGNQPQHF.